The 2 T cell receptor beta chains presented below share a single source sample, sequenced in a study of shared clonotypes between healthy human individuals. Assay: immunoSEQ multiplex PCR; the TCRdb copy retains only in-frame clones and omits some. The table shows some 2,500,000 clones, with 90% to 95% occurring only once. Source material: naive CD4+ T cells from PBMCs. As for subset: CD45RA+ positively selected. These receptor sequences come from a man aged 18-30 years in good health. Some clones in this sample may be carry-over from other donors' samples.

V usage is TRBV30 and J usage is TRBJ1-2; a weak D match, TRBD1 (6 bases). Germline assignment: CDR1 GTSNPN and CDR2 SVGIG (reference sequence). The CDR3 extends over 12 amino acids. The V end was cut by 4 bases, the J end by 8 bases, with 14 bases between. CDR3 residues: CAWTQTGSGYTF. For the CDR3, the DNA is TGTGCCTGGACCCAAACAGGGTCCGGCTACACCTTC.

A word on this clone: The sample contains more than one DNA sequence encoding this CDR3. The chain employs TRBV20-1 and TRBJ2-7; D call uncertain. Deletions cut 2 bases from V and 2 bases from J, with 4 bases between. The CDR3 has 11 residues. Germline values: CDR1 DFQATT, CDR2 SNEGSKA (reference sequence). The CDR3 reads CSARRAYEQYF. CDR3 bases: TGCAGTGCTAGACGCGCCTACGAGCAGTACTTC.